The clone carrying this TCR beta chain was observed at least ten times. Its specificity is not known. In TCRdb, the RT-PCR reads were re-called with MiXCR into one record per CDR3 protein. The repertoire holds around 650,000 distinct CDR3 sequences, around 14% seen once, with 9.5% to 13% in the top ten. The sample is drawn from a study of response to subunit inactivated influenza vaccine. Findings and caveats of the study: Seasonal influenza vaccination, on each occasion, was suggested by the authors to recruit few new T cells.

Germline V gives CDR1 MNHEY, CDR2 SVGAGI. Deletions cut 2 bases from V and 7 bases from J, with 9 bases between. The CDR3 is 14 amino acids. V is TRBV6-5 and J is TRBJ1-6; no clear D. Source: PBMCs from blood, taken 11 to 12 days after vaccination. This receptor was obtained from a man aged 50 to 60 who received an inactivated influenza vaccine. CDR3 nucleotides: TGTGCCAGCAGTTACAGTTTGGCGAATTCACCCCTCCACTTT. This encodes CASSYSLANSPLHF.